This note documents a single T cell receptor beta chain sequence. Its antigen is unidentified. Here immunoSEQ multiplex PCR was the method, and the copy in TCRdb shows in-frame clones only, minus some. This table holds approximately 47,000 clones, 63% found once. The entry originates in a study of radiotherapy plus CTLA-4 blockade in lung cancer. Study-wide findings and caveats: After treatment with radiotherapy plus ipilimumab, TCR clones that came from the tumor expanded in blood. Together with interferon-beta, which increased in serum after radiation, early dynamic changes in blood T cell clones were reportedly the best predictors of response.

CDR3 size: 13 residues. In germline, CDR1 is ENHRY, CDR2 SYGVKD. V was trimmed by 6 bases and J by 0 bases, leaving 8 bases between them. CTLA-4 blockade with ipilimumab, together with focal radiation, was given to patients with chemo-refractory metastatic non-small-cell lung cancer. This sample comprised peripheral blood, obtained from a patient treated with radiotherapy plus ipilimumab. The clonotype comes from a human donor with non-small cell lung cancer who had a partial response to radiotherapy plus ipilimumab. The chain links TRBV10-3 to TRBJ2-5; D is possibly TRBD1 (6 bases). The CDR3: CAISRDNQETQYF. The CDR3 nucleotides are TGTGCCATCAGCCGGGACAACCAAGAGACCCAGTACTTC.